What follows are 27 T cell receptor beta chains derived from one specimen sequenced in a study of T cell responses to AZD1222 COVID-19 vaccine. The table came from immunoSEQ multiplex PCR; TCRdb's copy has only in-frame clones and leaves some out. The sample lists 90,000 to 95,000 clones, around nine tenths occurring once. Here the sequenced sample was peripheral blood, taken on day 0 of AZD1222 vaccination. The receptors were sampled from an adult in good health.

V usage is TRBV2 and J usage is TRBJ1-5; D not certain. Deletions cut 6 bases from V and 2 bases from J, with 5 bases between. The length of the CDR3 is 12 residues. Germline V gene lookup returns CDR1 SNHLY and CDR2 FYNNEI. This CDR3 is CASSQGNQPQHF. In nucleotides, the CDR3 is TGTGCCAGCAGCCAGGGCAATCAGCCCCAGCATTTT. Together with reference TRBV2 and TRBJ1-5, the CDR3 gives the full variable domain: EPEVTQTPSHQVTQMGQEVILRCVPISNHLYFYWYRQILGQKVEFLVSFYNNEISEKSEIFDDQFSVERPDGSNFTLKIRSTKLEDSAMYFCASSQGNQPQHFGDGTRLSIL.

This clone appeared a single time. The CDR3: CASTPPGQAYNEQFF. Here the CDR3 DNA reads TGTGCCAGCACCCCTCCGGGACAGGCTTACAATGAGCAGTTCTTC. The chain is built from TRBV9 and TRBJ2-1; 8 nucleotides agree with TRBD1. J lost 4 bases, V lost 6 bases, and 9 bases had no gene match. In germline, CDR1 is SGDLS, CDR2 YYNGEE. This CDR3 comprises 15 residues.

The gene calls are TRBV2 and TRBJ1-5; TRBD1 is a possible D gene (6 bases). Germline assignment: CDR1 SNHLY and CDR2 FYNNEI. The germline V and J ends were trimmed by 1 base and 2 bases, with 6 bases remaining between them. The CDR3 extends over 14 amino acids. The CDR3 DNA is TGTGCCAGCAGTGAAGAGGGGGGCAATCAGCCCCAGCATTTT. Amino acid sequence: CASSEEGGNQPQHF.

This rearrangement joins TRBV6-5 to TRBJ2-7, with D tentatively TRBD1 (6 bases). V lost 7 bases and J 0 bases, leaving 13 bases between the germline ends. This CDR3 contains 14 residues. CDR1 is MNHEY, CDR2 SVGAGI, per germline. The CDR3 DNA reads as TGTGCCAGCACCCCGGACAGCCGCTCCTACGAGCAGTACTTC. Translated, it gives CASTPDSRSYEQYF.

The rearrangement joins TRBV7-2 to TRBJ2-7; 7 nucleotides agree with TRBD2. Germline V CDR1 and CDR2: SGHTA, FQGNSA. The CDR3 consists of 15 residues. The J segment lost 2 bases and the V segment lost 1 base, leaving 5 bases of the junction unmatched. CDR3 in DNA: TGTGCCAGCAGCTTAGACGGCGGGGGACCCTACGAGCAGTACTTC. Its translation is CASSLDGGGPYEQYF.

The chain carries TRBV6-5 and TRBJ2-1; a possible D gene is TRBD1 (6 bases). Germline V CDR1 and CDR2: MNHEY, SVGAGI. The length of the CDR3 is 12 residues. V gave up 6 bases and J gave up 9 bases, with 12 bases separating them. CDR3 nucleotide sequence: TGTGCCAGCAGCAGGGGAAAGGGTGAGCAGTTCTTC. Translated: CASSRGKGEQFF.

This sequence joins TRBV10-3 and TRBJ1-1, with 8 positions matching TRBD1. Per germline, CDR1 ENHRY and CDR2 SYGVKD. V shed 6 bases, J shed 2 bases, and the junction held 5 bases outside the gene matches. The CDR3 totals 14 residues. CDR3 loop: CAISWTGQNTEAFF. In nucleotides, the CDR3 is TGTGCCATCAGCTGGACAGGGCAAAACACTGAAGCTTTCTTT.

This chain links TRBV18 with TRBJ2-3; no definite D call. Per germline, CDR1 KGHSH and CDR2 LQKENI. V lost 2 bases to trimming and J lost 3 bases, with 0 bases between them. This CDR3 is 11 amino acids long. The CDR3 nucleotides read TGTGCCAGCTCACCAACAGATACGCAGTATTTT. It translates to CASSPTDTQYF.

The CDR3, as DNA: TGTGCCAGCAGCTCGACAGGTGACAATGAGCAGTTCTTC. As protein: CASSSTGDNEQFF. The rearrangement links TRBV7-6 to TRBJ2-1; D perhaps matches TRBD1 (6 bases). V was shortened by 4 bases and J by 5 bases, with 9 bases between the two germline ends. Per the germline V gene, CDR1 is SGHVS and CDR2 is FNYEAQ. This CDR3 is 13 amino acids long.

This sequence joins TRBV6-1 and TRBJ1-1; D is ambiguous. The CDR3 contains 12 residues. With 3 bases removed from V and 5 bases from J, the gap between germline ends came to 7 bases. Germline CDR1 is MNHNS and CDR2 is SASEGT. CDR3: CASSDNWTEAFF. CDR3 sequence (DNA): TGTGCCAGCAGTGATAATTGGACTGAAGCTTTCTTT.

V and J are TRBV27 and TRBJ2-1, with unresolved D. The CDR3 has 15 amino acids. Germline values: CDR1 MNHEY, CDR2 SMNVEV (reference sequence). V was cut by 2 bases and J by 3 bases, with 11 bases left in between. The CDR3 DNA reads as TGTGCCAGCAGTTTACTGGTCTCTAGCTACAATGAGCAGTTCTTC. Residues: CASSLLVSSYNEQFF.

J is TRBJ2-5 and V is TRBV6-4; D not certain. V lost 4 bases and J lost 5, with 11 bases in between. Germline V gives CDR1 MRHNA, CDR2 SNTAGT. This CDR3 is built from 13 residues. CDR3 residues: CASSAWLGETQYF. DNA for the CDR3: TGTGCCAGCAGTGCCTGGCTTGGCGAGACCCAGTACTTC.

The chain employs TRBV6-1 and TRBJ1-3; D gene unclear. V lost 0 bases and J lost 4, with 7 bases in between. The germline gives CDR1 MNHNS, CDR2 SASEGT. The CDR3 is made up of 14 amino acids. For the CDR3, the DNA is TGTGCCAGCAGTGAAGCAGGGTCCGGAAACACCATATATTTT. Translated, it gives CASSEAGSGNTIYF.

This clone turned up a few times. The genes are TRBV4-1 and TRBJ1-2; unclear D gene. The germline V gene has CDR1 MGHRA and CDR2 YSYEKL. The CDR3 runs to 15 residues. V shed 0 bases and J shed 5 bases, with 13 bases lying between them. CDR3 in amino acids: CASSQDSGQVYGYTF. CDR3 DNA: TGCGCCAGCAGCCAAGATTCGGGTCAAGTATATGGCTACACCTTC.

The chain links TRBV5-1 to TRBJ1-1; a weak D match, TRBD1 (6 bases). V lost 3 bases and J 4 bases, leaving 19 bases between the germline ends. The CDR3 contains 16 residues. Germline lookup yields CDR1 SGHRS and CDR2 YFSETQ. CDR3: CASSSNLGGGGTEAFF. CDR3 nucleotide sequence: TGCGCCAGCAGCTCGAACCTTGGGGGCGGGGGCACTGAAGCTTTCTTT.

This chain uses TRBV12-3 or TRBV12-4 with TRBJ1-1; D is unresolved. CDR3 length equals 12 residues. The germline V and J ends were trimmed by 3 bases and 6 bases, with 8 bases remaining between them. The CDR3 region is CASSFAQAEAFF. DNA for the CDR3: TGTGCCAGCAGTTTTGCCCAGGCTGAAGCTTTCTTT.

This chain connects TRBV19 to TRBJ2-4; TRBD2 matches 9 bases. V dropped 4 bases and J dropped 4; count of bases not matched to a gene: 8. The CDR3 extends over 16 amino acids. Per the germline V gene, CDR1 is LNHDA and CDR2 is SQIVND (reference sequence). The CDR3 loop reads CASSTLAGQGKNIQYF. For the CDR3, the DNA is TGTGCCAGTAGTACTCTAGCGGGGCAAGGAAAAAACATTCAGTACTTC.

The chain is built from TRBV9 and TRBJ2-2; TRBD1 might be the D (5 bases). Germline V gives CDR1 SGDLS, CDR2 YYNGEE. This CDR3 region has 14 residues. Trimming left V 5 bases short and J 1 base short, with 9 bases between. The chain's CDR3 is CASRGPQNTGELFF. The CDR3 coding sequence is TGTGCCAGCAGGGGGCCTCAGAACACCGGGGAGCTGTTTTTT.

This clone came up a few times. This rearrangement joins TRBV3-1 (or the pseudogene TRBV3-2) to TRBJ2-3, with D unclear. Germline-derived CDR1 and CDR2 are LGHDT and YNNKEL (reference sequence). With 4 bases removed from V and 4 bases from J, the gap between germline ends came to 6 bases. CDR3 length: 12 amino acids. CDR3 DNA sequence: TGTGCCAGCAGCCTAAGGTCAGATACGCAGTATTTT. It codes for CASSLRSDTQYF.

The V gene is TRBV12-3 or TRBV12-4, the J gene TRBJ2-5; 7 bases align to TRBD2. V lost 1 base and J lost 6; bases outside the gene matches: 2. The CDR3 has 13 residues. The CDR3 nucleotides read TGTGCCAGCAGTTTAGGGACTAGGCAGACCCAGTACTTC. Protein sequence: CASSLGTRQTQYF.

The V gene is TRBV25-1, the J gene TRBJ1-6; 12 nucleotides agree with TRBD1. Germline values: CDR1 MGHDK, CDR2 SYGVNS. The CDR3 covers 16 residues. V lost 3 bases to trimming and J lost 10 bases; unmatched junction nucleotides: 7. CDR3 in amino acids: CASSDGDRGLKSPLHF. CDR3 nucleotides: TGTGCCAGCAGTGATGGGGACAGGGGGCTAAAGTCACCCCTCCACTTT. Looking up the rest from reference TRBV25-1 and TRBJ1-6 gives the full variable domain: EADIYQTPRYLVIGTGKKITLECSQTMGHDKMYWYQQDPGMELHLIHYSYGVNSTEKGDLSSESTVSRIRTEHFPLTLESARPSHTSQYLCASSDGDRGLKSPLHFGNGTRLTVT.

This rearrangement joins TRBV5-1 to TRBJ2-2; D ambiguous. Germline loops: CDR1 SGHRS, CDR2 YFSETQ. The V end was cut by 0 bases, the J end by 7 bases, with 10 bases between. The CDR3 contains 14 residues. The CDR3 DNA reads as TGCGCCAGCAGCTTGGGTATCCTTGGCGGGGAGCTGTTTTTT. This gives the protein CASSLGILGGELFF.

The genes are TRBV20-1 and TRBJ1-2; 7 nucleotides align to TRBD1. Germline V gene data show CDR1 as DFQATT and CDR2 as SNEGSKA (reference sequence). This CDR3 is built from 14 residues. The ends lost 3 bases at V and 8 bases at J; junction bases unmatched: 12. CDR3 nucleotide sequence: TGCAGTGCTAGTAGGACCGGGACAGTATTAGGCTACACCTTC. Protein product: CSASRTGTVLGYTF.

The chain combines TRBV21-1 with TRBJ1-1. TRBV21-1 is labeled a pseudogene. This CDR3 spans 12 amino acids. Here the CDR3 reads CASTIEGFWAFF. The DNA of the CDR3 is TGTGCCAGCACCATCGAAGGGTTTTGGGCTTTCTTT.

The chain carries TRBV3-1 (or the pseudogene TRBV3-2) and TRBJ2-3, with D maybe TRBD2 (6 bases). V lost 3 bases and J lost 3, with 10 bases in between. This CDR3 has 14 amino acids. The V gene's germline CDR1 is LGHDT and CDR2 YNNKEL (reference sequence). CDR3 sequence reads: CASSHGTVTDTQYF. As DNA, the CDR3 is TGTGCCAGCAGCCACGGGACTGTAACAGATACGCAGTATTTT.

The V and J genes are TRBV6-5 and TRBJ1-5; possible D gene TRBD1, 6 bases. CDR3 length: 13 residues. V lost 5 bases and J lost 4, with 9 bases in between. Germline loops: CDR1 MNHEY, CDR2 SVGAGI. The CDR3 protein is CASSTGRNQPQHF. The CDR3 bases are TGTGCCAGCAGTACAGGGAGGAATCAGCCCCAGCATTTT.

The V and J genes are TRBV2 and TRBJ1-2; TRBD1 matches at 7 bases. Germline V lookup: CDR1 SNHLY, CDR2 FYNNEI. Trimming removed 6 bases from V and 8 bases from J; junction bases left unmatched: 15. There are 15 residues in the CDR3. The CDR3 coding sequence is TGTGCCAGCAGAGAGTTTCTGACAGGGTTTGGAGGCTACACCTTC. Translating it yields CASREFLTGFGGYTF.